The rows below give T cell receptor beta chains drawn from one sample of a study of shared clonotypes between healthy human individuals. Here immunoSEQ multiplex PCR was the method, and the copy in TCRdb shows in-frame clones only, minus some. The table includes approximately 500,000 clones, roughly 95% detected once. The source material was naive CD4+ T cells sorted from blood. The receptors were sampled from a young woman in good health. Both conserved end residues are part of each CDR3. Fields, in order: V gene, clone size, J gene, D gene, CDR3 DNA, CDR3 protein. The D gene is left open where the match is weak. Clone sizes are given selectively: once, few, many, or a class where the clone is expanded.

V: TRBV27; size: .; J: TRBJ2-7; D: .; DNA: TGTGCCAGCGCAAGGGTGGGAGTAGGGTACGAGCAGTACTTC; CDR3: CASARVGVGYEQYF
V: TRBV5-6; size: .; J: TRBJ2-5; D: TRBD2; DNA: TGTGCCAGCAGCCAGGGACTAGCGGGGCCCAACGAGTACTTC; CDR3: CASSQGLAGPNEYF
V: TRBV30; size: .; J: TRBJ2-5; D: .; DNA: TGTGCCTGGAGTTTGGAGACCCAGTACTTC; CDR3: CAWSLETQYF
V: TRBV27; size: .; J: TRBJ1-4; D: TRBD1; DNA: TGTGCCAGCAGTCCTTGGACAGGGGGAAGGAAACTGTTTTTT; CDR3: CASSPWTGGRKLFF
V: TRBV4-2; size: .; J: TRBJ2-7; D: .; DNA: TGTGCCAGCAGCCAATTTCAGATCTACGAGCAGTACTTC; CDR3: CASSQFQIYEQYF
V: TRBV28; size: .; J: TRBJ1-5; D: .; DNA: TGTGCCAGCAGTTTCGTATTTGGGGGTGGCAATCAGCCCCAGCATTTT; CDR3: CASSFVFGGGNQPQHF
V: TRBV28; size: .; J: TRBJ2-3; D: TRBD2; DNA: TGTGCCAGCAGTTCCGGTCTAGCGGGAGGGCCGGATACGCAGTATTTT; CDR3: CASSSGLAGGPDTQYF
V: TRBV18; size: .; J: TRBJ2-7; D: .; DNA: TGTGCCAGCTCACCCAGACAGAGCGTCTCCGAGCAGTACTTC; CDR3: CASSPRQSVSEQYF
V: TRBV5-4; size: .; J: TRBJ2-2; D: .; DNA: TGTGCCAGCACCCGTTACGAAGGAGACGCGAACACCGGGGAGCTGTTTTTT; CDR3: CASTRYEGDANTGELFF
V: TRBV28; size: .; J: TRBJ2-2; D: TRBD2; DNA: TGTGCCAGCAGTTTGGCGGGAGGAGTAGGAGGGGAGCTGTTTTTT; CDR3: CASSLAGGVGGELFF
V: TRBV27; size: once; J: TRBJ2-7; D: TRBD1; DNA: TGTGCCAGCAGTTTCGACAGGGAATCCTACGAGCAGTACTTC; CDR3: CASSFDRESYEQYF
V: TRBV27; size: .; J: TRBJ2-5; D: TRBD2; DNA: TGTGCCAGCAGTCCCCAGTCCGGGAGGGCCGGAGAGACCCAGTACTTC; CDR3: CASSPQSGRAGETQYF
V: TRBV28; size: once; J: TRBJ2-7; D: .; DNA: TGTGCCAGCAGTTTACAGCGCTCCTACGAGCAGTACTTC; CDR3: CASSLQRSYEQYF
V: TRBV28; size: .; J: TRBJ2-5; D: .; DNA: TGTGCCATCACTACGGGAGCGGCCCAAGAGACCCAGTACTTC; CDR3: CAITTGAAQETQYF
V: TRBV30; size: .; J: TRBJ1-5; D: .; DNA: TGTGCCTGGAGTGGGGGGGGTGGGCAGCCCCAGCATTTT; CDR3: CAWSGGGGQPQHF
V: TRBV19; size: .; J: TRBJ2-7; D: .; DNA: TGTGCCAGTAGAGCCAACGTGGCCCCCTACGAGCAGTACTTC; CDR3: CASRANVAPYEQYF
V: TRBV6-1; size: .; J: TRBJ1-1; D: .; DNA: TGTGCCAGCAGTGAAGTAGTAGGGATAGCTTTCTTT; CDR3: CASSEVVGIAFF
V: TRBV18; size: .; J: TRBJ1-1; D: .; DNA: TGTGCCAGCTCACCACTCATCGCTGGGGAGGGAACTGAAGCTTTCTTT; CDR3: CASSPLIAGEGTEAFF
V: TRBV27; size: .; J: TRBJ1-1; D: TRBD1; DNA: TGTGCCAGCAGTTTTTTGGGCCGCCGGGACAGGGACACTGAAGCTTTCTTT; CDR3: CASSFLGRRDRDTEAFF
V: TRBV5-1; size: .; J: TRBJ1-1; D: TRBD1; DNA: TGCGCCAGCAGCAAAACAGGGGAGAACACTGAAGCTTTCTTT; CDR3: CASSKTGENTEAFF
V: TRBV6-4; size: .; J: TRBJ2-7; D: .; DNA: TGTGCCAGCACCAGACAGGGGGAGGCTAGCGGGAGATTTTGCCACGAGCAGTACTTC; CDR3: CASTRQGEASGRFCHEQYF
V: TRBV7-9; size: .; J: TRBJ1-2; D: .; DNA: TGTGCCAGCAGCTTCGCAGGGGTGGGCAATGGCTACACCTTC; CDR3: CASSFAGVGNGYTF
V: TRBV9; size: .; J: TRBJ2-2; D: .; DNA: TGTGCCAGCAGCGTAGAGGGCTACACCGGGGAGCTGTTTTTT; CDR3: CASSVEGYTGELFF
V: TRBV7-9; size: .; J: TRBJ2-2; D: TRBD1; DNA: TGTGCCAGCCTACAGGGGGCAGAGACCGGGGAGCTGTTTTTT; CDR3: CASLQGAETGELFF
V: TRBV15; size: .; J: TRBJ2-3; D: .; DNA: TGTGCCACCAGCTTCCGTACGGATACGCAGTATTTT; CDR3: CATSFRTDTQYF
V: TRBV5-1; size: .; J: TRBJ1-2; D: .; DNA: TGCGCCACCGAACGGGTTGGTCGGGGAGGGGATGGCTACACCTTC; CDR3: CATERVGRGGDGYTF
V: TRBV6-6; size: .; J: TRBJ2-5; D: .; DNA: TGTGCCAGCAGTTTCAAGACATCGTACCAAGAGACCCAGTACTTC; CDR3: CASSFKTSYQETQYF
V: TRBV28; size: .; J: TRBJ2-3; D: .; DNA: TGTGCCAGCAGCCCGGTGGTGGGTACGCAGTATTTT; CDR3: CASSPVVGTQYF
V: TRBV28; size: .; J: TRBJ2-7; D: TRBD1; DNA: TGTGCCAGCAGTTCCTCGGGACAGGGCGACTACGAGCAGTACTTC; CDR3: CASSSSGQGDYEQYF
V: TRBV10-3; size: .; J: TRBJ2-2; D: .; DNA: TGTGCCATCATGGAGGGTTGGAGTGGGGAGCTGTTTTTT; CDR3: CAIMEGWSGELFF
V: TRBV21-1; size: .; J: TRBJ2-6; D: .; DNA: TGTGCCAGCAGCGTCGGACAGTCTCTGGGGCCGTGGGCCAACGTCCTGACTTTC; CDR3: CASSVGQSLGPWANVLTF
V: TRBV28; size: .; J: TRBJ2-3; D: .; DNA: TGTGCCAGCACCGCACCGGCGGTCGATGATACGCAGTATTTT; CDR3: CASTAPAVDDTQYF
V: TRBV7-8; size: .; J: TRBJ2-7; D: .; DNA: TGTGCCAGCAGCTTAGGGGTCAGGAGATCCTACGAGCAGTACTTC; CDR3: CASSLGVRRSYEQYF
V: TRBV5-1; size: .; J: TRBJ2-5; D: .; DNA: TGCGCCAGCAGCTTGGGCAGGGGAAAGCAAGAGACCCAGTACTTC; CDR3: CASSLGRGKQETQYF
V: TRBV5-3; size: .; J: TRBJ1-2; D: TRBD1; DNA: TGTGCCAGCAGCCCTGGACAGGGGAACTATGGCTACACCTTC; CDR3: CASSPGQGNYGYTF
V: TRBV4-1; size: once; J: TRBJ2-1; D: .; DNA: TGCGCCAGCAGCCAAGAAGGGTTCACTTGGACAGTGGACAATGAGCAGTTCTTC; CDR3: CASSQEGFTWTVDNEQFF
V: TRBV7-2; size: .; J: TRBJ2-7; D: TRBD1; DNA: TGTGCCAGCAGCTCCGGACAGGGGCGCGAGCAGTACTTC; CDR3: CASSSGQGREQYF
V: TRBV5-1; size: .; J: TRBJ1-5; D: .; DNA: TGCGCCAGCAGCTTGGGCGCAGGTAATCAGCCCCAGCATTTT; CDR3: CASSLGAGNQPQHF
V: TRBV15; size: .; J: TRBJ1-1; D: .; DNA: TGTGCCACCAGCAGAGATCCCCCCGGGAACACTGAAGCTTTCTTT; CDR3: CATSRDPPGNTEAFF
V: TRBV28; size: .; J: TRBJ2-7; D: .; DNA: TGTGCCAGCAGTTTTGGTACCTACGAGCAGTACTTC; CDR3: CASSFGTYEQYF